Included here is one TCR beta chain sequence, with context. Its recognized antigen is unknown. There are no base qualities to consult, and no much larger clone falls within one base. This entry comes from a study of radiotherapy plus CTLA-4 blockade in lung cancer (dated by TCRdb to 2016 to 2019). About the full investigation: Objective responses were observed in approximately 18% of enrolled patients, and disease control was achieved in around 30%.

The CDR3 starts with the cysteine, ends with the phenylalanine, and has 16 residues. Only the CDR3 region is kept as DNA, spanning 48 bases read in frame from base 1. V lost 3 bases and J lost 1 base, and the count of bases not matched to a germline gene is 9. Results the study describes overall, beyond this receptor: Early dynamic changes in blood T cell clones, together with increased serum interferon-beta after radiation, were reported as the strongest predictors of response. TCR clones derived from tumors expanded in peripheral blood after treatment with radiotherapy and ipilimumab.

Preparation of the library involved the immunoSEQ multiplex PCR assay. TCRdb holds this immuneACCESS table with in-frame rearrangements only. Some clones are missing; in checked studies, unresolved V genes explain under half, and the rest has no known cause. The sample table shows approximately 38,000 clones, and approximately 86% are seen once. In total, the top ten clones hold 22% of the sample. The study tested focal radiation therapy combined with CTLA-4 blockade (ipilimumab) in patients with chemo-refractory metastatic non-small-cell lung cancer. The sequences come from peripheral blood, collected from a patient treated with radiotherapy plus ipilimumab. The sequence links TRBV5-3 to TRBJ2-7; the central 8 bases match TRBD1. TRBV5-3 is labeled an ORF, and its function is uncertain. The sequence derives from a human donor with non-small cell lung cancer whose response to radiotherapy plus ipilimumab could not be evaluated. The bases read TGTGCCAGAAGCTCTTTAAAGGGACAGGCATCCTACGAGCAGTACTTC. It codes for CARSSLKGQASYEQYF.